This TCR beta chain is from a study of blood T cell repertoires in COVID-19. In the study overall: T cells, B-cell-depleted T cells, or PBMCs provided the cDNA or gDNA that served as material.

Study processing details: Researchers report that nucleated cell counts were estimated from reference gene primer amplification. TCRdb keeps only in-frame clones here, not all; method: immunoSEQ multiplex PCR. The DNA was the basis for D and trimming; V, J and clone size are from that table. The sample has tens of thousands of clones; over 75% are singletons. Per germline, CDR1 LNHDA and CDR2 SQIVND (reference sequence). The CDR3 consists of 14 residues. Trimming took off 2 bases at V and 1 base at J, with 6 bases between the two ends. The chain is built from TRBV19 and TRBJ1-5, with a tentative D call TRBD1 (5 bases). The sample taken for sequencing was peripheral blood. This clonotype was sampled from a woman aged 60 to 75 with acute or convalescent COVID-19. CDR3 nucleotide sequence: TGTGCCAGTAGTATACAGGGAAGCAATCAGCCCCAGCATTTT. Its protein product is CASSIQGSNQPQHF.